Listed here are 25 T cell receptor beta chains from one sample, sequenced in a study of T-cell reconstitution after alpha-beta-depleted transplantation in children. Unique molecular identifiers were built into the TCRbeta library. TCRdb ran MiXCR on the PCR reads and lists one entry per CDR3 protein. This table holds 300,000 to 350,000 distinct CDR3 sequences, around 15% found once. Sequenced here: PBMCs, mostly from graft donor cells, sampled 360 days after TCRalphabeta/CD19-depleted stem cell transplant. These receptors originate from a male patient aged 2 to 10 who had a stem cell transplant for acute lymphoblastic leukemia, so the T cells may come from the graft donor.

This clonotype came up many times. This rearrangement joins TRBV10-3 to TRBJ2-3, with D possibly being TRBD2 (5 bases). Trimming shortened V by 4 bases and J by 6 bases, and 11 bases separated the two germline ends. This CDR3 is 13 amino acids long. Germline assignment: CDR1 ENHRY and CDR2 SYGVKD. CDR3 residues: CAISGVGVDTQYF. In DNA, the CDR3 is TGTGCCATCAGTGGAGTGGGAGTGGATACGCAGTATTTT.

This clonotype was counted many times. This chain links TRBV29-1 with TRBJ2-2, with 11 bases matching TRBD2. The V segment lost 4 bases and the J segment 6 bases; nucleotides outside the gene matches: 4. The CDR3 is made up of 14 amino acids. Germline loops: CDR1 SQVTM, CDR2 ANQGSEA. CDR3 in DNA: TGCAGCGTTGTAGGACTAGCGGGTCCCGGGGAGCTGTTTTTT. Its translation is CSVVGLAGPGELFF.

This sequence joins TRBV11-2 and TRBJ2-2, with D maybe TRBD1 (5 bases). The CDR3 has 15 residues. Germline V gene data show CDR1 as SGHAT and CDR2 as FQNNGV. Trimming removed 5 bases at V and 0 bases at J, with 10 bases between. CDR3 region: CASSELRANTGELFF. The CDR3 DNA sequence: TGTGCCAGCAGCGAACTCAGGGCGAACACCGGGGAGCTGTTTTTT.

This clonotype has just a few counts. The rearrangement uses TRBV18 and TRBJ2-2; D not resolved. V was cut by 2 bases and J by 8 bases, with 3 bases left in between. Germline V gene lookup returns CDR1 KGHSH and CDR2 LQKENI. The CDR3 has 11 amino acids. The CDR3, as DNA: TGTGCCAGCTCACCAGTGGGGGAGCTGTTTTTT. Residues: CASSPVGELFF.

Only one count was recorded for this clonotype. V gene TRBV20-1 combines with J gene TRBJ1-1; the D gene is possibly TRBD1 (5 bases). This CDR3 is built from 10 residues. Trimming shortened V by 8 bases and J by 9 bases, and 13 bases separated the two germline ends. The germline V gene encodes CDR1 DFQATT and CDR2 SNEGSKA (reference sequence). CDR3 sequence reads: CSLGAGQAFF. DNA of the CDR3: TGCAGTCTCGGGGCCGGGCAAGCTTTCTTT.

This clonotype came up many times. V usage is TRBV29-1 and J usage is TRBJ2-3; no reliable D call. Germline V gene sequence: CDR1 SQVTM, CDR2 ANQGSEA. The CDR3 covers 14 residues. Trimming shortened V by 1 base and J by 3 bases, and 11 bases separated the two germline ends. CDR3: CSVEVSRSTDTQYF. Written as DNA, the CDR3 is TGCAGCGTTGAAGTCTCCAGGAGTACAGATACGCAGTATTTT.

This clonotype came up a few times. This chain uses TRBV29-1 with TRBJ2-3; TRBD2 matches at 10 bases. Germline CDR1 is SQVTM and CDR2 is ANQGSEA. The CDR3 runs 16 residues. Losses at the gene ends were 3 bases for V and 4 bases for J; bases not matched to a gene: 10. CDR3 loop: CSVDYLAGDRPDTQYF. The CDR3 bases are TGCAGCGTTGACTACCTAGCGGGAGACCGCCCAGATACGCAGTATTTT.

The table lists this clonotype with a few counts. This sequence joins TRBV6-1 and TRBJ2-3, with TRBD2 matching over 7 bases. Losses at the gene ends were 6 bases for V and 1 base for J; bases not matched to a gene: 10. CDR1 is MNHNS, CDR2 SASEGT, per germline. This CDR3 spans 16 amino acids. The CDR3 sequence is CASSKTTSRGTDTQYF. DNA for the CDR3: TGTGCCAGCAGCAAAACGACTAGCCGGGGCACAGATACGCAGTATTTT.

This clonotype has more than one count but fewer than ten. The rearrangement uses TRBV7-8 and TRBJ2-1, with TRBD2 matching over 14 bases. Germline CDR1 and CDR2: SGHVS and FQNEAQ. The ends lost 5 bases at V and 4 bases at J; junction bases unmatched: 4. The CDR3 runs to 16 residues. For the CDR3, the DNA is TGTGCCAGCAGCCCCCGGACTAGCGGGAGGTACAATGAGCAGTTCTTC. This codes for CASSPRTSGRYNEQFF.

The chain combines TRBV12-3 or TRBV12-4 with TRBJ2-2; D gene ambiguous. CDR3 length equals 16 residues. The V and J ends lost 1 base and 0 bases respectively, with 9 bases between them. Here the CDR3 DNA reads TGTGCCAGCAGTTTAGGGTTCGGAACGAACACCGGGGAGCTGTTTTTT. Translation: CASSLGFGTNTGELFF.

This clonotype was detected a few times. The V and J genes are TRBV7-9 and TRBJ1-1; a possible D gene is TRBD1 (6 bases). Germline CDR1 reads SEHNR; CDR2 reads FQNEAQ (reference sequence). V lost 1 base and J lost 4, with 10 bases in between. The CDR3 length is 14 residues. The CDR3 here is CASSLGTVGTEAFF. CDR3 DNA sequence: TGTGCCAGCAGCTTAGGGACAGTCGGCACTGAAGCTTTCTTT.

This clonotype turned up a few times. The CDR3 bases are TGTGCCAGCAGTTTCAATACCGGGGAGCAGTTCTTC. The encoded protein is CASSFNTGEQFF. This chain connects TRBV12-3 or TRBV12-4 to TRBJ2-1; D remains unclear. V lost 3 bases, J lost 10 bases, and 10 bases lay in between. The CDR3 is made up of 12 amino acids.

This clonotype has at least ten counts. The chain has TRBV18 and TRBJ2-3; 8 bases agree with TRBD1. CDR1 and CDR2 (germline): KGHSH, LQKENI. V shed 5 bases and J 4 bases; nucleotides not matched to a gene: 2. The CDR3 consists of 13 residues. CDR3 nucleotides: TGTGCCAGCTCAGTGACAGGGGCAGATACGCAGTATTTT. Amino acids: CASSVTGADTQYF.

V and J are TRBV20-1 and TRBJ1-1; no definite D call. Germline values: CDR1 DFQATT, CDR2 SNEGSKA (reference sequence). The CDR3 contains 11 residues. Trimming took 3 bases from V and 4 from J, leaving 6 bases between them. This CDR3 is CSASGFTEAFF. The CDR3 DNA reads as TGCAGTGCTAGTGGGTTCACTGAAGCTTTCTTT.

This clonotype was seen a single time. A read error is possible here, since a much larger clone lies one base away. This sequence joins TRBV29-1 and TRBJ2-7; TRBD2 matches 11 bases. This CDR3 comprises 15 residues. V trimming: 8 bases; J trimming: 3 bases; junction bases outside the gene matches: 12. Germline V gene sequence: CDR1 SQVTM, CDR2 ANQGSEA. CDR3 amino acids: CSLYRRTSGRYEQYF. The CDR3 coding sequence is TGCAGCCTTTACCGAAGGACTAGCGGGCGCTACGAGCAGTACTTC.

This clonotype was observed a handful of times. The rearrangement links TRBV29-1 to TRBJ2-1; 12 positions agree with TRBD2. V gave up 1 base and J gave up 3 bases; unmatched junction bases: 7. There are 17 residues in the CDR3. Germline V gene data show CDR1 as SQVTM and CDR2 as ANQGSEA. The CDR3 loop reads CSVEGTSGRLIYNEQFF. In DNA form, the CDR3 reads TGCAGCGTTGAAGGAACTAGCGGGAGGCTTATCTACAATGAGCAGTTCTTC.

A few counts support this clonotype. V gene TRBV15 combines with J gene TRBJ2-1; D remains unclear. Trimming pared 0 bases from V and 6 bases from J, leaving 18 bases between. The CDR3 has 17 amino acids. Germline V gene sequence: CDR1 LNHNV, CDR2 YYDKDF (reference sequence). The DNA for the CDR3 is TGTGCCACCAGCAGAGAAGTTAACAGACTCCGGCGCAATGAGCAGTTCTTC. It specifies CATSREVNRLRRNEQFF.

This clonotype was picked up a small number of times. The chain employs TRBV7-2 and TRBJ1-6, with D possibly being TRBD1 (6 bases). Germline loops: CDR1 SGHTA, CDR2 FQGNSA. The V gene lost 4 bases and the J gene lost 6 bases, with 10 bases spanning the gap. The CDR3 has 14 amino acids. This chain's CDR3 is CASSSWGANSPLHF. As DNA, the CDR3 is TGTGCCAGCAGCTCCTGGGGGGCTAATTCACCCCTCCACTTT.

The CDR3 is CASSFGVGPQETQYF. CDR3 nucleotides: TGCGCCAGCAGCTTTGGGGTCGGTCCTCAAGAGACCCAGTACTTC. J is TRBJ2-5 and V is TRBV5-1; no firm D call. Between the trimmed V and J ends, which lost 2 bases and 2 bases, there was a span of 13 bases. Germline lookup yields CDR1 SGHRS and CDR2 YFSETQ. The CDR3 runs to 15 residues.

This clonotype ranks as medium-sized. Here the CDR3 reads CASSPLTGDEQFF. Here the CDR3 DNA reads TGTGCCAGCTCACCTTTGACAGGGGATGAGCAGTTCTTC. The rearrangement links TRBV18 to TRBJ2-1; TRBD1 agrees at 8 bases. The junction had 3 bases not matched to a gene; V was cut back by 3 bases and J by 8 bases. Germline CDR1 reads KGHSH; CDR2 reads LQKENI. This CDR3 spans 13 amino acids.

This clonotype was seen more than once but under ten times. J is TRBJ2-3 and V is TRBV12-3 or TRBV12-4; D gene unclear. Trimming removed 4 bases from V and 3 bases from J, with 8 bases in between. CDR3 size: 13 residues. Here the CDR3 DNA reads TGTGCCAGCAGTTCCATCGGTACAGATACGCAGTATTTT. Translation gives CASSSIGTDTQYF.

CDR3 protein: CAWSDDWYNEQFF. CDR3 nucleotide sequence: TGTGCCTGGAGTGATGATTGGTACAATGAGCAGTTCTTC. V gene TRBV30 combines with J gene TRBJ2-1; D remains ambiguous. Looked up from germline, CDR1 is GTSNPN and CDR2 is SVGIG (reference sequence). The CDR3 loop spans 13 amino acids. The V end was cut by 1 base, the J end by 4 bases, with 8 bases between.

The chain uses TRBV12-3 or TRBV12-4 and TRBJ2-7, with unresolved D. Trimming removed 4 bases from V and 2 bases from J, with 15 bases in between. The CDR3 spans 15 residues. In nucleotides, the CDR3 is TGTGCCAGCAGTTCCGTCGTTGCCCCGGCCTACGAGCAGTACTTC. This gives the protein CASSSVVAPAYEQYF.

The gene calls are TRBV29-1 and TRBJ2-1; 8 bases agree with TRBD2. From germline, CDR1 is SQVTM and CDR2 ANQGSEA. This CDR3 region has 13 residues. V lost 6 bases and J lost 3; bases outside the gene matches: 4. The CDR3, as DNA: TGCAGCGTCGTGGGACTAGTCTACAATGAGCAGTTCTTC. This codes for CSVVGLVYNEQFF.

The CDR3 spells CASSPPGGAAYEQYF. DNA for the CDR3: TGCGCCAGCAGCCCCCCCGGAGGAGCAGCCTACGAGCAGTACTTC. The chain is built from TRBV4-3 and TRBJ2-7; D may be TRBD2 (5 bases). This CDR3 is built from 15 residues. V lost 4 bases and J 2 bases, leaving 15 bases between the germline ends. From germline, CDR1 is LGHNA and CDR2 YSLEER.